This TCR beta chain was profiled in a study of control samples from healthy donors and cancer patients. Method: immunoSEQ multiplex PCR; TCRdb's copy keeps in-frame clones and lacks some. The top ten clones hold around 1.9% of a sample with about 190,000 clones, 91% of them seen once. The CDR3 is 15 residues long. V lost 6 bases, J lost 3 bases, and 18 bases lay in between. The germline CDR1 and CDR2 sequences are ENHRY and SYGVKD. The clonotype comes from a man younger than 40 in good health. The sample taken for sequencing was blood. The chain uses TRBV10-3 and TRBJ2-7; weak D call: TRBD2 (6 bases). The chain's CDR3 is CAISGRLDLRYEQYF. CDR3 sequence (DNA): TGTGCCATCAGCGGTAGACTAGACCTCCGCTACGAGCAGTACTTC.